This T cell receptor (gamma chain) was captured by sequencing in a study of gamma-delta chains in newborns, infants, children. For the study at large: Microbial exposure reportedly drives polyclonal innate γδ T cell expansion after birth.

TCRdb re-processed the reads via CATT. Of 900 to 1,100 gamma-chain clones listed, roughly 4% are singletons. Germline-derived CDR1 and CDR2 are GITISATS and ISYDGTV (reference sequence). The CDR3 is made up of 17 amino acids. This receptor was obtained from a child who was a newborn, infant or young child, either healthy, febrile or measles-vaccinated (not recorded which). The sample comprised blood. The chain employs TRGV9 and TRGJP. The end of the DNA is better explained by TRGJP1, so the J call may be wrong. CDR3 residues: CALWEVLGELGKKIKIF. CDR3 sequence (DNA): TGTGCCTTGTGGGAGGTGTTGGGAGAGTTGGGCAAAAAAATCAAGATATTT.